The present T cell receptor (beta chain) was sequenced within a study of sequential checkpoint blockade in melanoma. At the level of the study: Randomization was 1:1 between first-line nivolumab→ipilimumab and ipilimumab→nivolumab. Each arm's sequence ended with maintenance nivolumab.

Indicated treatment: randomized to nivolumab then ipilimumab (arm A) or the reverse (arm B). None of the patients previously received DNA-damaging chemotherapy. Live CD3+CD8+ CD19− CD56− cells were sorted from PBMCs. After removal of 9 bases from V and 3 bases from J, the junction contained 6 bases not matched to a gene. Per the germline V gene, CDR1 is WNHNN and CDR2 is SYGVQD (reference sequence). The CDR3 loop spans 16 amino acids. Method: immunoSEQ multiplex PCR; TCRdb's copy keeps in-frame clones and lacks some. The sample shows some 22,000 clones, approximately 80% of them seen only once. Source: CD8+ T cells sorted from blood (inferred from file names), taken from a patient given nivolumab and ipilimumab in sequence. J is TRBJ2-2 and V is TRBV10-1; 14 bases line up with TRBD2. The receptor was isolated from a human donor with melanoma. This chain's CDR3 is CARGTSGRRDTGELFF. The DNA of the CDR3 is TGCGCCAGAGGGACTAGCGGGAGAAGGGACACCGGGGAGCTGTTTTTT.